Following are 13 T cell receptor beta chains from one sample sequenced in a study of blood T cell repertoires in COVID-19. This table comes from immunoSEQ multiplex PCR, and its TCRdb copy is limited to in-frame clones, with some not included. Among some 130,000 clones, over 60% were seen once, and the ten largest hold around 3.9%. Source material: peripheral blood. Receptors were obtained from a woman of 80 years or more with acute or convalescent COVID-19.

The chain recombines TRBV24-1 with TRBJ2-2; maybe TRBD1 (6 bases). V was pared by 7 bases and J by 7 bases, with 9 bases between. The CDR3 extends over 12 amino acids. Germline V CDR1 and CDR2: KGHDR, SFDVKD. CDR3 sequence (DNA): TGTGCCACCAGGTCCAGGGGCGGGGAGCTGTTTTTT. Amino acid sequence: CATRSRGGELFF.

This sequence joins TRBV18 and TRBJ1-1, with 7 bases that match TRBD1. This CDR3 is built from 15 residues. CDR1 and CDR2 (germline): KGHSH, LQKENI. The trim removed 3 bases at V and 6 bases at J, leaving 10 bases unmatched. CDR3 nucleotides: TGTGCCAGCTCACCCGTCCGGGACAGTGGCCCTGAAGCTTTCTTT. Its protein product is CASSPVRDSGPEAFF. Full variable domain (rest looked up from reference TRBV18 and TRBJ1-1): NAGVMQNPRHLVRRRGQEARLRCSPMKGHSHVYWYRQLPEEGLKFMVYLQKENIIDESGMPKERFSAEFPKEGPSILRIQQVVRGDSAAYFCASSPVRDSGPEAFFGQGTRLTVV.

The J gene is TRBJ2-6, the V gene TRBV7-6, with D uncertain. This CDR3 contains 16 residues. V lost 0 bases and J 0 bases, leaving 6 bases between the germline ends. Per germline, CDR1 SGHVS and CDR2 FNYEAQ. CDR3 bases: TGTGCCAGCAGCTTAGCGCGTGGCTCTGGGGCCAACGTCCTGACTTTC. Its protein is CASSLARGSGANVLTF.

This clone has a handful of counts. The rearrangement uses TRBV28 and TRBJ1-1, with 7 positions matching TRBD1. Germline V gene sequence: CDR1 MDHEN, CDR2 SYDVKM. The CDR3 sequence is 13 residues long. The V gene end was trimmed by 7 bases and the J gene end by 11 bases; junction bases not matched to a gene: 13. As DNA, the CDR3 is TGTGCCAGCATCAACCGGGAGGGGGCAACGGCTTTCTTT. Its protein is CASINREGATAFF.

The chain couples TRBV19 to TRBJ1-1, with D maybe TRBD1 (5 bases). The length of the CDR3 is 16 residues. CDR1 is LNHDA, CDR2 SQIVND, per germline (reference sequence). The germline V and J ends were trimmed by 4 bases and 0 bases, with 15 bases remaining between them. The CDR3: CASSTRQPSMNTEAFF. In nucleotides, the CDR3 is TGTGCCAGTAGTACCCGACAGCCGAGTATGAACACTGAAGCTTTCTTT.

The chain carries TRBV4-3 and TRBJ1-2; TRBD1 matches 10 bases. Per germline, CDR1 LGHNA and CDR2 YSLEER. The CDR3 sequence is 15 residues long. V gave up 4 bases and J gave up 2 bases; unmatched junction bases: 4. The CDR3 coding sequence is TGCGCCAGCAGCCCAGGACAGGGGGGGAACTATGGCTACACCTTC. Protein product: CASSPGQGGNYGYTF.

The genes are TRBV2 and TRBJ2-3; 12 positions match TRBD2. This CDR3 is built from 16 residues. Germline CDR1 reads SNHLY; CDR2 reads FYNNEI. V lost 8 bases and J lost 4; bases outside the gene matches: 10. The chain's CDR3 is CASRRLAGEVADTQYF. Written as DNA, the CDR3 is TGTGCCAGCCGTCGACTAGCGGGAGAAGTCGCAGATACGCAGTATTTT.

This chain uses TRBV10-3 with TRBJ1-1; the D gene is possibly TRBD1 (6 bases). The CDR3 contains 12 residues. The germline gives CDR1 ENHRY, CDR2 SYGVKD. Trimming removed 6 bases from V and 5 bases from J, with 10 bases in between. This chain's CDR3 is CAIRGQGTEAFF. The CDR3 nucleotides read TGTGCCATCAGGGGGCAGGGGACTGAAGCTTTCTTT.

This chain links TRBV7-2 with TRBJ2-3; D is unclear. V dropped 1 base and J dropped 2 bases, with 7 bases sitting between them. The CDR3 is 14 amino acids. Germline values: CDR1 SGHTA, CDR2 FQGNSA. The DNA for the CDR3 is TGTGCCAGCAGCTTAGACAGAATCACAGATACGCAGTATTTT. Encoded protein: CASSLDRITDTQYF.

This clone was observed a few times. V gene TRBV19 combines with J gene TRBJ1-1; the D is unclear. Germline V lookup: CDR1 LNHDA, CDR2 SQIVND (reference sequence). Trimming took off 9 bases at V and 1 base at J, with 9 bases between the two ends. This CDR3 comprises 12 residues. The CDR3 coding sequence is TGTGCCAGCACGACAAGGAACACTGAAGCTTTCTTT. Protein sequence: CASTTRNTEAFF.

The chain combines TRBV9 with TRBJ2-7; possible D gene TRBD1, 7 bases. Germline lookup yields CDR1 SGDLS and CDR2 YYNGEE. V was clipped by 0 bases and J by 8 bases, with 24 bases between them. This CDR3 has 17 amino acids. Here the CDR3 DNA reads TGTGCCAGCAGCGTAGAGCAGGGGGGTAGGTTTGGTGCGAAGCAGTACTTC. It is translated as CASSVEQGGRFGAKQYF.

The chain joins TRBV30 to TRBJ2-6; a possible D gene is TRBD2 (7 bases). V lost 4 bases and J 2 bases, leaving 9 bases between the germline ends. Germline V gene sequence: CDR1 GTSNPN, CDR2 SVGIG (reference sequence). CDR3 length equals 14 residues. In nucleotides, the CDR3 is TGTGCCTGGAAGGGGGGGACTGGGGCCAACGTCCTGACTTTC. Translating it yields CAWKGGTGANVLTF.

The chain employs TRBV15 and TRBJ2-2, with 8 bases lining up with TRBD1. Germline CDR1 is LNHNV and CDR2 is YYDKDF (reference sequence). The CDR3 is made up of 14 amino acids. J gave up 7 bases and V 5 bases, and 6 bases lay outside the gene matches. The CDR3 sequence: CATSLGQGYGELFF. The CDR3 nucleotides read TGTGCCACCAGCCTTGGACAGGGCTACGGGGAGCTGTTTTTT. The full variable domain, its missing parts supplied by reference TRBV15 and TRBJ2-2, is DAMVIQNPRYQVTQFGKPVTLSCSQTLNHNVMYWYQQKSSQAPKLLFHYYDKDFNNEADTPDNFQSRRPNTSFCFLDIRSPGLGDTAMYLCATSLGQGYGELFFGEGSRLTVL.